The source of this T cell receptor (beta chain) is a study of graft-versus-host responses after intestinal transplantation. Findings and caveats of the study: Levels of circulating GvH clones at their peak were associated with early post-transplant HvG declines.

Regarding this clone: Its antigen is currently unknown.

Germline loops: CDR1 MDHEN, CDR2 SYDVKM. The CDR3 is 13 residues long. V lost 6 bases to trimming and J lost 1 base, with 10 bases between them. Data came from immunoSEQ multiplex PCR; TCRdb stores just in-frame clones and leaves some out. Of 15,000 to 20,000 clones detected, 80% to 90% appear once; the ten largest clones hold approximately 5.5%. Here the sequenced sample was PBMCs, taken 110 days after intestinal transplant. This chain uses TRBV28 with TRBJ2-7, with D possibly matching TRBD1 (5 bases). This receptor was taken from a human patient who received an intestinal transplant, so some T cells may come from the graft donor. The CDR3 loop is CASRWTPSYEQYF. The DNA of the CDR3 is TGTGCCAGCAGGTGGACACCGTCCTACGAGCAGTACTTC.